These T cell receptor beta chains were read from a single sample in a study of blood T cell repertoires in COVID-19. Profiled with immunoSEQ multiplex PCR; TCRdb holds only in-frame clones, not every one. The sample contains about 180,000 clones, 80% of which appear only once. Sequencing input: peripheral blood. The source is a man aged 65 to 79 with active or convalescent COVID-19. CDR3s include the opening cysteine and the closing phenylalanine or tryptophan. A D gene is named only where the DNA matches it firmly. Clone size is shown for a subset of rows, as once, few, many or a class of expanded clone.

len	j_gene	abundance	v_gene	d_gene	CDR3nt	CDR3aa
13	TRBJ1-2	NA	TRBV29-1	TRBD1	TGCAGCGTCGACACAGGGGGGGACTATGGCTACACCTTC	CSVDTGGDYGYTF
14	TRBJ1-2	NA	TRBV9	TRBD1	TGTGCCAGCAGCGTAGTAGCACAGGGGTATGGCTACACCTTC	CASSVVAQGYGYTF
15	TRBJ1-2	NA	TRBV9	NA	TGTGCCAGCAGCGTAGCTACTGACAGTAACTATGGCTACACCTTC	CASSVATDSNYGYTF
15	TRBJ1-1	NA	TRBV30	NA	TGTGCCTGGAGTGTATTGGGGGGTCGGAACACTGAAGCTTTCTTT	CAWSVLGGRNTEAFF
14	TRBJ2-5	NA	TRBV2	NA	TGTGCCAGCAGCCGAGGTGGCAACCAAGAGACCCAGTACTTC	CASSRGGNQETQYF
18	TRBJ2-2	NA	TRBV5-6	TRBD2	TGTGCCAGCAGCTTGGGGGCTAGCGGGGCAACGGGTGCCGGGGAGCTGTTTTTT	CASSLGASGATGAGELFF
16	TRBJ2-3	NA	TRBV12-5	TRBD2	TGTGCTAGTGGTTTGGTACTAGCGGGGTTCACAGATACGCAGTATTTT	CASGLVLAGFTDTQYF
18	TRBJ1-5	NA	TRBV18	TRBD1	TGTGCCAGCTCACCCCGGGACAGGGGACAACGGGGCAATCAGCCCCAGCATTTT	CASSPRDRGQRGNQPQHF
13	TRBJ1-1	once	TRBV12-3/TRBV12-4	TRBD1	TGTGCCAGCGGCCGGACAGGGGACACTGAAGCTTTCTTT	CASGRTGDTEAFF
12	TRBJ1-2	NA	TRBV6-6	NA	TGTGCCAGCAGCCCTCGTATCGATGGCTACACCTTC	CASSPRIDGYTF
16	TRBJ2-3	NA	TRBV15	TRBD1	TGTGCCACCAGCAGGGGGACAGGGGTCCTCACAGATACGCAGTATTTT	CATSRGTGVLTDTQYF
13	TRBJ2-7	NA	TRBV7-3	TRBD1	TGTGCCAGCAGCCCGGGACAGGGGGCTGAGCAGTACTTC	CASSPGQGAEQYF
12	TRBJ1-5	NA	TRBV27	NA	TGTGCCAGCAGTCCCGCCGGCGGCCCCCAGCATTTT	CASSPAGGPQHF
14	TRBJ1-1	few	TRBV9	NA	TGTGCCAGCAGCGTAGACGGGTGGGACACTGAAGCTTTCTTT	CASSVDGWDTEAFF
14	TRBJ1-6	NA	TRBV28	TRBD1	TGTGCCAGCAGTTTGACAGGGATGGGTTCACCCCTCCACTTT	CASSLTGMGSPLHF
14	TRBJ2-7	NA	TRBV13	NA	TGTGCCAGCAGCTTCGCGGACGCGGGGTACGAGCAGTACTTC	CASSFADAGYEQYF
17	TRBJ1-6	few	TRBV5-1	TRBD1	TGCGCCAGCAGCTTGATCCTTACAGGGGGCGGTAATTCACCCCTCCACTTT	CASSLILTGGGNSPLHF
14	TRBJ1-2	NA	TRBV5-4	NA	TGTGCCAGCAGCTTGGATAGGGGAAGCTATGGCTACACCTTC	CASSLDRGSYGYTF
17	TRBJ2-1	few	TRBV28	TRBD2	TGTGCCAGCAGTTTCCCTACAGGACTAGCGGGGCAGGGTGAGCAGTTCTTC	CASSFPTGLAGQGEQFF
14	TRBJ1-4	few	TRBV19	NA	TGTGCCAGTAGCACAGGGTACTCTAATGAAAAACTGTTTTTT	CASSTGYSNEKLFF
16	TRBJ1-2	NA	TRBV5-4	TRBD1	TGTGCCAGCAGCCCCGCCGCGGGACAGGGGGCGGTTGGCTACACCTTC	CASSPAAGQGAVGYTF
15	TRBJ2-1	NA	TRBV7-6	TRBD2	TGTGCCAGCAGCTTAGCAGGACTAGTATCCAATGAGCAGTTCTTC	CASSLAGLVSNEQFF
15	TRBJ2-1	NA	TRBV6-6	NA	TGTGCCAGCAGTTACTCGGGGGGACAGTACAATGAGCAGTTCTTC	CASSYSGGQYNEQFF
13	TRBJ1-1	NA	TRBV27	NA	TGTGCCAGCAGATTTCAGGGTTTAACTGAAGCTTTCTTT	CASRFQGLTEAFF
16	TRBJ2-1	few	TRBV7-6	TRBD2	TGTGCCAGCAGCCGCGGTAGCGGGAGCTCCTACAATGAGCAGTTCTTC	CASSRGSGSSYNEQFF
14	TRBJ1-3	NA	TRBV6-5	NA	TGTGCCAGCAGTCCAGGACAGTCTGGAAACACCATATATTTT	CASSPGQSGNTIYF
14	TRBJ2-1	few	TRBV1	NA	TGCACCGCTCCTCCTCCGAGCTCCTACAATGAGCAGTTCTTC	CTAPPPSSYNEQFF
14	TRBJ2-7	few	TRBV5-6	NA	TGTGCCAGCAGCCGTATCGGCGGGATCGCCGAGCAGTACTTC	CASSRIGGIAEQYF
16	TRBJ2-3	NA	TRBV6-5	TRBD1	TGTGCCAGCAGTTACCTAGGGACAGGGGGCTATGATACGCAGTATTTT	CASSYLGTGGYDTQYF
14	TRBJ1-1	few	TRBV14	NA	TGTGCCAGCAGCCCCCTTGACGGGAGCACTGAAGCTTTCTTT	CASSPLDGSTEAFF
14	TRBJ1-2	NA	TRBV7-9	NA	TGTGCCAGCAGCCCCACCCAGGGGAACTATGGCTACACCTTC	CASSPTQGNYGYTF
13	TRBJ2-5	NA	TRBV2	TRBD2	TGTGCCAGCAAGGAAGGACTAGTCGGGACCCAGTACTTC	CASKEGLVGTQYF
14	TRBJ2-2	few	TRBV6-5	NA	TGTGCCACCTTGGACTCGCCGAACACCGGGGAGCTGTTTTTT	CATLDSPNTGELFF
16	TRBJ2-3	NA	TRBV3-1/TRBV3-2	NA	TGTGCCAGCAGCCAAGACCTGGAGGGGAGAACAGATACGCAGTATTTT	CASSQDLEGRTDTQYF
13	TRBJ2-7	NA	TRBV27	TRBD2	TGTGCCAGCAGTTTGGGGGGGGGCTACGAGCAGTACTTC	CASSLGGGYEQYF
15	TRBJ1-6	NA	TRBV4-3	NA	TGCGCCAGCAGCCAAAGGAGGTCCTATAATTCACCCCTCCACTTT	CASSQRRSYNSPLHF
14	TRBJ2-2	NA	TRBV7-6	TRBD1	TGTGCCAGCAGCTTCACAGGGGACACCGGGGAGCTGTTTTTT	CASSFTGDTGELFF
17	TRBJ2-1	NA	TRBV15	TRBD2	TGTGCCACCAGCAGACAAAGCGGGGGGAGCTCCTACAATGAGCAGTTCTTC	CATSRQSGGSSYNEQFF
13	TRBJ2-7	NA	TRBV9	NA	TGTGCCAGCAGCGTCGGTCGATATGACGAGCAGTACTTC	CASSVGRYDEQYF
15	TRBJ1-5	NA	TRBV6-6	NA	TGTGCCAGCAGGTACTACCGAGGGGGGGATCAGCCCCAGCATTTT	CASRYYRGGDQPQHF
16	TRBJ1-5	NA	TRBV6-6	TRBD1	TGTGCCAGCAGTTACTCCGGGACAGTGAGGGATCAGCCCCAGCATTTT	CASSYSGTVRDQPQHF
13	TRBJ1-1	NA	TRBV30	TRBD1	TGTGCCTGGAATAGGGGGCGAAGCACTGAAGCTTTCTTT	CAWNRGRSTEAFF
15	TRBJ2-3	NA	TRBV5-6	TRBD2	TGTGCCAGCAGCTGGGAGCGGGGGGGCGGAGATACGCAGTATTTT	CASSWERGGGDTQYF
14	TRBJ2-1	NA	TRBV10-3	TRBD2	TGTGCCACCGGGAGTAGCGGGAGCTACAATGAGCAGTTCTTC	CATGSSGSYNEQFF
17	TRBJ2-1	NA	TRBV4-2	TRBD2	TGTGCCAGCAGCCAAGGAATTAGCGGGGGGGCCGGGTATGAGCAGTTCTTC	CASSQGISGGAGYEQFF
16	TRBJ1-3	NA	TRBV25-1	NA	TGTGCCAGCAGTGAACTAGGTGCGAGGTCTGGAAACACCATATATTTT	CASSELGARSGNTIYF
14	TRBJ1-5	NA	TRBV7-2	TRBD1	TGTGCCAGCAGCTTATCAGGGGGCGGTCAGCCCCAGCATTTT	CASSLSGGGQPQHF
12	TRBJ1-1	NA	TRBV6-5	NA	TGTGCCAGCAGCCCCACGGTATTTGAAGTTTTCTTT	CASSPTVFEVFF
15	TRBJ2-7	once	TRBV6-5	TRBD2	TGTGCCAGCAGTTTTACTAGCGGGAGCTCCTACGAGCAGTACTTC	CASSFTSGSSYEQYF
16	TRBJ1-4	NA	TRBV6-1	NA	TGTGCCAGCAGTGACCTCGGGGGGGCCACTAATGAAAAACTGTTTTTT	CASSDLGGATNEKLFF
12	TRBJ2-7	many	TRBV7-9	NA	TGTGCCAGCAGCTTAAGAGGCTACGAGCAGTACTTC	CASSLRGYEQYF
15	TRBJ1-2	NA	TRBV27	TRBD1	TGTGCCAGCAACCCGCGGCCCGGGACAGGGGATGGCTACACCTTC	CASNPRPGTGDGYTF
15	TRBJ2-3	NA	TRBV5-1	TRBD1	TGCGCCAGCAGCGTGGGACAGGTGACCACAGATACGCAGTATTTT	CASSVGQVTTDTQYF
13	TRBJ1-1	NA	TRBV15	NA	TGTGCCACCAGCAGGAAGGGGGGGACTGAAGCTTTCTTT	CATSRKGGTEAFF
17	TRBJ2-3	NA	TRBV9	TRBD2	TGTGCCAGCAGCTCAGATCTAGCGGGACTTTTAGGAGATACGCAGTATTTT	CASSSDLAGLLGDTQYF
14	TRBJ1-1	NA	TRBV10-3	NA	TGTGCCATCAGGGTGGGGGCAGGTCACACTGAAGCTTTCTTT	CAIRVGAGHTEAFF
12	TRBJ1-2	NA	TRBV29-1	TRBD1	TGCAGCGTCGGGACAGGCGCGGTCGACTACACCTTC	CSVGTGAVDYTF